The entry below gives a single T cell receptor (beta chain) sequence along with its context. The data were obtained in a study of PD-1 blockade in mismatch repair-deficient tumors. Study in general: Enrolled about 2013-2017, patients had progressing, pretreated mismatch repair-deficient cancers of around twelve types.

The repertoire was sequenced with immunoSEQ multiplex PCR; TCRdb's copy has only in-frame clones and lacks some. In the table there are about 68,000 clones, around 73% of which are singletons. The CDR3 extends over 13 amino acids. Germline V gene lookup returns CDR1 SGHRS and CDR2 YFSETQ. The V gene lost 3 bases and the J gene lost 9 bases, with 16 bases spanning the gap. The receptor was isolated from an adult with mismatch repair-deficient cancer. The specimen comprised peripheral blood, sampled 2 weeks after starting pembrolizumab. The J gene is TRBJ2-7, the V gene TRBV5-1; possible D gene TRBD2, 6 bases. This CDR3 reads CASSSGDSAGQYF. The CDR3 DNA sequence: TGCGCCAGCAGCTCCGGGGACTCGGCGGGGCAGTACTTC. Looking up the rest from reference TRBV5-1 and TRBJ2-7 gives the full variable domain: KAGVTQTPRYLIKTRGQQVTLSCSPISGHRSVSWYQQTPGQGLQFLFEYFSETQRNKGNFPGRFSGRQFSNSRSEMNVSTLELGDSALYLCASSSGDSAGQYFGPGTRLTVT.